The 20 T cell receptor beta chains in this list originate from one sample, sequenced in a study of response to subunit inactivated influenza vaccine. TCRdb called the RT-PCR reads again in MiXCR, with one record for every CDR3 protein. The data hold around 790,000 distinct CDR3 sequences, with 20% to 25% observed a single time. Sequencing was performed on PBMCs from blood, taken more than 4 days after vaccination. These receptors came from a man aged 50 to 59 who received an inactivated influenza vaccine.

The V call is TRBV5-1, the J call TRBJ2-1, with D hard to call. Germline CDR1 SGHRS, CDR2 YFSETQ. Trimming pared 1 base from V and 5 bases from J, leaving 7 bases between. This CDR3 region has 13 residues. CDR3 nucleotide sequence: TGCGCCAGCAGCTTGCAGTTGGACAATGAGCAGTTCTTC. This translates into CASSLQLDNEQFF.

J is TRBJ2-1 and V is TRBV29-1, with 7 bases that match TRBD2. V lost 4 bases and J lost 8; bases outside the gene matches: 17. Germline V gene lookup returns CDR1 SQVTM and CDR2 ANQGSEA. This CDR3 has 16 amino acids. The CDR3 DNA sequence: TGCAGCGTTGGGTTTTCGGCGCGGGAGACCCTAGATGAGCAGTTCTTC. This sequence encodes CSVGFSARETLDEQFF.

In nucleotides, the CDR3 is TGTGCCAGCAGCCCGTTTGACAGAACCTACGAGCAGTACTTC. It translates to CASSPFDRTYEQYF. This sequence joins TRBV3-1 and TRBJ2-7; TRBD1 is a possible D gene (5 bases). CDR1 is LGHDT, CDR2 YNNKEL, per germline (reference sequence). CDR3 length: 14 residues. Trimming removed 4 bases at V and 2 bases at J, with 12 bases between.

This rearrangement joins TRBV20-1 to TRBJ2-2, with D perhaps TRBD2 (5 bases). V lost 0 bases and J 3 bases, leaving 14 bases between the germline ends. CDR1 DFQATT and CDR2 SNEGSKA come from the germline V gene (reference sequence). The CDR3 loop spans 16 amino acids. CDR3 in DNA: TGCAGTGCTAGAGATTCGCGAGGGCAGGACACCGGGGAGCTGTTTTTT. It translates to CSARDSRGQDTGELFF.

This clonotype was seen many times. The chain is built from TRBV5-1 and TRBJ2-4; 7 bases are shared with TRBD1. Unmatched junction bases numbered 6, after V lost 5 bases and J lost 7 bases. CDR3 size: 13 residues. CDR1 is SGHRS, CDR2 YFSETQ, per germline. The CDR3: CASSYDRANIQYF. CDR3 nucleotide sequence: TGCGCCAGCAGTTATGACAGGGCGAACATTCAGTACTTC.

This sequence joins TRBV11-1 and TRBJ1-2, with a tentative D call TRBD1 (6 bases). Trimming shortened V by 4 bases and J by 1 base, and 28 bases separated the two germline ends. This CDR3 region has 20 residues. The V gene's germline CDR1 is SGHAT and CDR2 FQDESV (reference sequence). CDR3 bases: TGTGCCAGCAGCTCGTCTAGGGAAGGAGAAAGGACAGCCTTTAACTATGGCTACACCTTC. Translating gives CASSSSREGERTAFNYGYTF.

In this sample, this clonotype turned up a few times. This rearrangement joins TRBV12-3 or TRBV12-4 to TRBJ2-7; TRBD2 aligns across 9 bases. The J segment lost 3 bases and the V segment lost 1 base, leaving 10 bases of the junction unmatched. The length of the CDR3 is 17 residues. CDR3 residues: CASSLGSSGTPLYEQYF. In DNA form, the CDR3 reads TGTGCCAGCAGTTTAGGGTCTAGCGGGACTCCTCTCTACGAGCAGTACTTC.

This clonotype was observed a few times. The chain employs TRBV3-1 and TRBJ1-2; no clear D gene. V lost 1 base, J lost 8 bases, and 14 bases lay in between. The CDR3 runs to 14 residues. Germline V gene lookup returns CDR1 LGHDT and CDR2 YNNKEL (reference sequence). The DNA of the CDR3 is TGTGCCAGCAGCCAAGCTCCGGCCTCGAACGGCTACACCTTC. It is translated as CASSQAPASNGYTF.

The chain links TRBV14 to TRBJ1-2; D not resolved. The CDR3 is 13 residues long. V lost 0 bases and J lost 5, with 7 bases in between. CDR1 is SGHDN, CDR2 FVKESK, per germline. The CDR3 DNA is TGTGCCAGCAGCCAAGAGTCTTCTTATGGCTACACCTTC. Protein sequence: CASSQESSYGYTF.

This clonotype was picked up many times. The chain recombines TRBV5-1 with TRBJ2-7; 7 positions agree with TRBD2. Germline loops: CDR1 SGHRS, CDR2 YFSETQ. The V and J ends lost 0 bases and 9 bases, in that order; junction bases with no gene match: 6. The CDR3 contains 13 residues. The CDR3 loop is CASSLVGLSRQYF. The CDR3 bases are TGCGCCAGCAGCTTGGTGGGACTAAGTCGGCAGTACTTC.

This clonotype has just a few counts. The rearrangement joins TRBV10-3 to TRBJ2-2; 7 bases match TRBD1. The germline V gene encodes CDR1 ENHRY and CDR2 SYGVKD. The CDR3 length is 17 residues. V trimming: 7 bases; J trimming: 4 bases; junction bases outside the gene matches: 15. CDR3 loop: CAIKLSTVRGTTGELFF. The DNA of the CDR3 is TGTGCCATCAAACTATCGACAGTCAGGGGGACCACCGGGGAGCTGTTTTTT.

This clonotype was recorded many times. The V and J genes are TRBV12-3 or TRBV12-4 and TRBJ2-1; D possibly corresponds to TRBD1 (6 bases). The V end lost 3 bases, the J end lost 9 bases, and 12 bases lay between the germline ends. The CDR3 contains 13 residues. The CDR3 bases are TGTGCCAGCAGTTTGGGGGCCAACGCTGAGCAGTTCTTC. It specifies CASSLGANAEQFF.

This clonotype was observed a single time. The V gene is TRBV20-1, the J gene TRBJ1-2; TRBD1 matches 7 bases. Trimming took 2 bases from V and 6 from J; bases not matched to a gene: 3. CDR1 is DFQATT and CDR2 is SNEGSKA in the germline V gene (reference sequence). The CDR3 length is 12 residues. The CDR3 DNA reads TGCAGTGCTAGAAAGGGGGCGCATGGCTACACCTTC. It is translated as CSARKGAHGYTF.

This clonotype was recorded a few times. The chain joins TRBV12-3 or TRBV12-4 to TRBJ2-1, with D perhaps matching TRBD1 (5 bases). The CDR3 runs to 14 residues. Trimming shortened V by 6 bases and J by 9 bases, and 18 bases separated the two germline ends. This chain's CDR3 is CASSLGPSFGEQFF. The CDR3 DNA sequence: TGTGCCAGCAGCCTGGGGCCTAGTTTCGGTGAGCAGTTCTTC.

The chain couples TRBV5-1 to TRBJ1-4; D remains ambiguous. The V end lost 0 bases, the J end lost 5 bases, and 11 bases lay between the germline ends. Germline lookup yields CDR1 SGHRS and CDR2 YFSETQ. CDR3 length equals 15 residues. The CDR3: CASSLVPDPNEKLFF. In DNA form, the CDR3 reads TGCGCCAGCAGCTTGGTGCCAGACCCCAATGAAAAACTGTTTTTT.

This clonotype appeared a few times. The chain couples TRBV5-1 to TRBJ1-1; 9 nucleotides agree with TRBD1. V lost 3 bases to trimming and J lost 6 bases; unmatched junction nucleotides: 3. This CDR3 spans 13 amino acids. The germline gives CDR1 SGHRS, CDR2 YFSETQ. The CDR3 is CASSYRDRAEAFF. The CDR3 DNA is TGCGCCAGCAGCTACCGGGACAGGGCTGAAGCTTTCTTT.

V and J are TRBV2 and TRBJ2-7; 8 bases align to TRBD1. The CDR3 extends over 13 amino acids. V lost 8 bases and J lost 6; bases outside the gene matches: 9. In germline, CDR1 is SNHLY, CDR2 FYNNEI. The CDR3 sequence is CASGDRRQVEQYF. As DNA, the CDR3 is TGTGCCAGCGGGGACAGGCGCCAGGTCGAGCAGTACTTC.

This clonotype turned up a few times. The chain recombines TRBV28 with TRBJ2-7, with TRBD2 identical over 7 bases. Germline V gives CDR1 MDHEN, CDR2 SYDVKM. The CDR3 has 15 amino acids. With V trimmed by 1 base and J by 2 bases, 5 bases remained unmatched. The CDR3 bases are TGTGCCAGCAGTTTATTCCTAGCGGCTACCTACGAGCAGTACTTC. Translated, it gives CASSLFLAATYEQYF.

This clonotype was recorded only once. The CDR3 nucleotides are TGTGCCAGCAGGCCCCTAGCTACAGATACGCAGTATTTT. Protein product: CASRPLATDTQYF. The chain is built from TRBV2 and TRBJ2-3; D possibly corresponds to TRBD2 (5 bases). The germline gives CDR1 SNHLY, CDR2 FYNNEI. This CDR3 region has 13 residues. V lost 6 bases to trimming and J lost 3 bases, with 10 bases between them.

This chain uses TRBV5-1 with TRBJ2-3; D gene ambiguous. V shed 6 bases and J shed 2 bases, with 10 bases lying between them. This CDR3 spans 13 amino acids. In germline, CDR1 is SGHRS, CDR2 YFSETQ. The CDR3 spells CASMAQFTDTQYF. CDR3 in DNA: TGCGCCAGCATGGCGCAGTTCACAGATACGCAGTATTTT.